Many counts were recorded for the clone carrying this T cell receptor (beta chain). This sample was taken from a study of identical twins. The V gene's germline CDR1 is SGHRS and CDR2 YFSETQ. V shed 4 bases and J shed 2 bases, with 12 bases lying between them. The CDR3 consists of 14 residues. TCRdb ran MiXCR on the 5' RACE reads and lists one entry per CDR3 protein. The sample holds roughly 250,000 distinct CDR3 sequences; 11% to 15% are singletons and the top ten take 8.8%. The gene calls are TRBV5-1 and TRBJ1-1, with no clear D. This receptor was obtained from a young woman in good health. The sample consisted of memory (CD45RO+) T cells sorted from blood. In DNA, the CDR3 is TGCGCCAGCAGCACCTCGACGGCTAACACTGAAGCTTTCTTT. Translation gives CASSTSTANTEAFF.